This entry concerns a single T cell receptor (beta chain). Its antigen is not known. TCRdb keeps only in-frame clones here, not all; method: immunoSEQ multiplex PCR. This table has 730,000 or so clones, 60% to 80% appearing once. The entry originates in a study of shared clonotypes between healthy human individuals. About the study: Donor ages ranged 18 to 49 years: a couple of women, a few men.

Findings of the study overall: How much donors shared clonotypes was expected to be affected by sequencing depth.

Donors included only healthy HIV-negative adults lacking recent acute infections or vaccinations. A CD45RA-negative memory subset and a CD45RA+ naive subset were separated from the CD4+ cells. Germline CDR1 is SQVTM and CDR2 is ANQGSEA. CDR3 size: 12 residues. V was clipped by 4 bases and J by 3 bases; unmatched bases: 3. The source is a woman in her 30s in good health. J is TRBJ2-7 and V is TRBV29-1, with 7 bases lining up with TRBD1. The sequenced sample was memory CD4+ T cells sorted from blood. Subset noted: CD45RA-negative fraction. The CDR3 region is CSVAGQDYEQYF. In nucleotides, the CDR3 is TGCAGCGTTGCTGGACAGGACTACGAGCAGTACTTC.